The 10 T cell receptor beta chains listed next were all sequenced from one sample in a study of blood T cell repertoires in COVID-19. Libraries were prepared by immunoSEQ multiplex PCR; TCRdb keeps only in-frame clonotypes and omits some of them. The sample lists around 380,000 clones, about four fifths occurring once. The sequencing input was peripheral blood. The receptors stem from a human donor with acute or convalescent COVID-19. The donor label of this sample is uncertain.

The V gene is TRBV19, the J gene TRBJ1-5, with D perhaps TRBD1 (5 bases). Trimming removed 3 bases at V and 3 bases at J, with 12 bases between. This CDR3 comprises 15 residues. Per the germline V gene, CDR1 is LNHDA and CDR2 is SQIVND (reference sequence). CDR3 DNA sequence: TGTGCCAGTAGTATGAAAGGACACGACAATCAGCCCCAGCATTTT. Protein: CASSMKGHDNQPQHF.

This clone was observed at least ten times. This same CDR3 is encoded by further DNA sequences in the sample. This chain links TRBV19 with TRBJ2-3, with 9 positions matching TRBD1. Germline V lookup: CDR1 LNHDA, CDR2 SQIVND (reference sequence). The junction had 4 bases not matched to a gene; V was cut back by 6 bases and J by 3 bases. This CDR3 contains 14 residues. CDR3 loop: CASRSTGGTDTQYF. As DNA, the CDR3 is TGTGCCAGTAGGTCGACAGGGGGAACAGATACGCAGTATTTT.

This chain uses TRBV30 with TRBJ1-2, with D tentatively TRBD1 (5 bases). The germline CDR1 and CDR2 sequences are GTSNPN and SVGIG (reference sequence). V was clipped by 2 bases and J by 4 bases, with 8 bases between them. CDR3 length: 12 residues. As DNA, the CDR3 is TGTGCCTGGAGTACGCAGGGCTATGGCTACACCTTC. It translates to CAWSTQGYGYTF. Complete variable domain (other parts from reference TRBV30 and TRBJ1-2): SQTIHQWPATLVQPVGSPLSLECTVEGTSNPNLYWYRQAAGRGLQLLFYSVGIGQISSEVPQNLSASRPQDRQFILSSKKLLLSDSGFYLCAWSTQGYGYTFGSGTRLTVV.

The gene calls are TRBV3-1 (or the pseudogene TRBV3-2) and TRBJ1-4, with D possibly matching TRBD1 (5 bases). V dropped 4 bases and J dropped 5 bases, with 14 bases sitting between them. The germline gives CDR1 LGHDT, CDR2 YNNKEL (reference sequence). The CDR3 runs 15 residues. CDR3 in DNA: TGTGCCAGCAGCCCGCCGGGACTGGCGAATGAAAAACTGTTTTTT. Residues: CASSPPGLANEKLFF.

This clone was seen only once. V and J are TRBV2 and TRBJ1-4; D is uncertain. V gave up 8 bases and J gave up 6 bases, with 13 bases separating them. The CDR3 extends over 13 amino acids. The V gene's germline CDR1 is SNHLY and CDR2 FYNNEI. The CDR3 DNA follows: TGTGCCAGCCGACTGCAGCCCTATGAAAAACTGTTTTTT. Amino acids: CASRLQPYEKLFF.

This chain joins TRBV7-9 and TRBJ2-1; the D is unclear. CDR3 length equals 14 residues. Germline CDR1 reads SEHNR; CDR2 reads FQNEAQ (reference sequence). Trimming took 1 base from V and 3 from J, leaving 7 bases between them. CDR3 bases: TGTGCCAGCAGCTTAGTGGCTAGCTACAATGAGCAGTTCTTC. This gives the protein CASSLVASYNEQFF.

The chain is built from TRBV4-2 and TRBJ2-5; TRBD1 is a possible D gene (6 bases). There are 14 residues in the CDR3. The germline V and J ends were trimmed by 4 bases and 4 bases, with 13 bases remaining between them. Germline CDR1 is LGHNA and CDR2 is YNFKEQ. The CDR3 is CASSLGEQGETQYF. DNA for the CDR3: TGTGCCAGCAGCCTCGGGGAACAGGGAGAGACCCAGTACTTC.

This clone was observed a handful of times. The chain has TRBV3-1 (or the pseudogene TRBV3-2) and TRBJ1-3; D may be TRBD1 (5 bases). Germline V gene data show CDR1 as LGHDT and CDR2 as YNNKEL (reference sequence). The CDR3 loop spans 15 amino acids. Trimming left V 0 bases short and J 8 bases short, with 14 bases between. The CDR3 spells CASSQDWGREDTIYF. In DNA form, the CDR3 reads TGTGCCAGCAGCCAAGATTGGGGCAGGGAGGACACCATATATTTT.

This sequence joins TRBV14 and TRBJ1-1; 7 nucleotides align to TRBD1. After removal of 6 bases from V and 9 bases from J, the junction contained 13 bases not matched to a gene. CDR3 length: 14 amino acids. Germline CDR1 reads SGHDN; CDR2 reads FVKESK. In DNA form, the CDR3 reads TGTGCCAGCAGTCTACATCGACAGGGAAGGCAAGCTTTCTTT. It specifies CASSLHRQGRQAFF.

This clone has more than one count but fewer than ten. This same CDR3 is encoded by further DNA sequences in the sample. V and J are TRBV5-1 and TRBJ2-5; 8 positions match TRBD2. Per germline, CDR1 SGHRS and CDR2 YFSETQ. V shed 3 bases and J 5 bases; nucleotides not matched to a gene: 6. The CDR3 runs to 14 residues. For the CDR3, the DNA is TGCGCCAGCAGCTCGGGGACTAGTCGTGAGACCCAGTACTTC. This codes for CASSSGTSRETQYF.